These 18 T cell receptor beta chains were all obtained from the same sample, sequenced in a study of cytomegalovirus exposure and HLA in healthy donors (dated by TCRdb to about 2017). Library method: the immunoSEQ multiplex PCR assay. The multiplex PCR relied on a mix of 60 forward primers for TCR Vbeta segments and 13 reverse primers for TCR Jbeta segments. TCRdb's version of the immuneACCESS table is confined to in-frame rearrangements and falls short of the full clone set. An unresolved V gene accounts for under half of the shortfall where checked; the remainder is of unknown origin. Counted in this sample were about 130,000 clones; about 66% of them appeared once. Together, the top ten hold around 1.6% of the sample. The sequenced material came from PBMCs. The receptors derive from a man aged 30 to 45 in good health and CMV-seropositive.

The J gene is TRBJ2-2, the V gene TRBV5-6; D is ambiguous. V was trimmed by 4 bases and J by 3 bases, leaving 16 bases between them. The CDR3 is 16 amino acids. Germline V gene lookup returns CDR1 SGHDT and CDR2 YYEEEE. This chain's CDR3 is CASSARRNRYTGELFF. The CDR3 bases are TGTGCCAGCAGCGCACGCAGGAATCGTTACACCGGGGAGCTGTTTTTT.

The chain uses TRBV7-3 and TRBJ2-3, with 15 bases fitting TRBD2. The CDR3 has 16 residues. Per the germline V gene, CDR1 is SGHTA and CDR2 is FQGTGA. J gave up 5 bases and V 2 bases, and 2 bases lay outside the gene matches. CDR3 bases: TGTGCCAGCAGCTTATGGGGACTAGCGGGAGGAGATACGCAGTATTTT. This encodes CASSLWGLAGGDTQYF.

This clone was recorded a few times. The rearrangement links TRBV7-2 to TRBJ1-4; no firm D call. The CDR3 has 15 residues. The V and J ends lost 2 bases and 0 bases respectively, with 7 bases between them. CDR1 is SGHTA, CDR2 FQGNSA, per germline. The DNA for the CDR3 is TGTGCCAGCAGCTTATGGCAAACAACTAATGAAAAACTGTTTTTT. Its translation is CASSLWQTTNEKLFF.

The rearrangement links TRBV7-6 to TRBJ1-1, with 10 bases matching TRBD1. The CDR3 spans 16 residues. Germline V lookup: CDR1 SGHVS, CDR2 FNYEAQ. Trimming took 5 bases from V and 4 from J; bases not matched to a gene: 10. CDR3 loop: CASSERQGARGTEAFF. Here the CDR3 DNA reads TGTGCCAGCAGCGAACGACAGGGGGCTAGGGGCACTGAAGCTTTCTTT.

The chain has TRBV7-8 and TRBJ2-1, with D possibly being TRBD2 (5 bases). Germline-derived CDR1 and CDR2 are SGHVS and FQNEAQ. Trimming shortened V by 1 base and J by 9 bases, and 16 bases separated the two germline ends. This CDR3 spans 15 amino acids. This CDR3 reads CASSLGRRPRVEQFF. The CDR3 DNA reads as TGTGCCAGCAGCTTAGGACGGAGGCCAAGGGTTGAGCAGTTCTTC.

The V gene is TRBV5-1, the J gene TRBJ1-1; D unresolved. Germline CDR1 SGHRS, CDR2 YFSETQ. The CDR3 loop spans 13 amino acids. V shed 5 bases and J shed 0 bases, with 8 bases lying between them. The CDR3: CASRSQVNTEAFF. DNA of the CDR3: TGCGCCAGCAGATCGCAGGTGAACACTGAAGCTTTCTTT.

The chain uses TRBV11-2 and TRBJ1-5; D is uncertain. This CDR3 contains 13 residues. V dropped 4 bases and J dropped 4 bases, with 8 bases sitting between them. Per the germline V gene, CDR1 is SGHAT and CDR2 is FQNNGV. CDR3 loop: CASSSRGNQPQHF. The DNA for the CDR3 is TGTGCCAGCAGCTCGCGAGGTAATCAGCCCCAGCATTTT.

CDR3 loop: CASTVSGRTGEQYF. The CDR3 region has the DNA TGTGCCAGCACCGTTAGCGGGAGGACTGGGGAGCAGTACTTC. The chain combines TRBV7-9 with TRBJ2-7; TRBD2 aligns across 10 bases. The junction had 10 bases not matched to a gene; V was cut back by 7 bases and J by 7 bases. Germline CDR1 is SEHNR and CDR2 is FQNEAQ (reference sequence). This CDR3 has 14 residues.

This clone came up a few times. The chain carries TRBV19 and TRBJ2-7; 13 bases map to TRBD2. The CDR3 consists of 15 residues. The trim removed 4 bases at V and 0 bases at J, leaving 0 bases unmatched. The germline V gene encodes CDR1 LNHDA and CDR2 SQIVND (reference sequence). DNA of the CDR3: TGTGCCAGTAGTAGGACTAGCGGGAGCTCCTACGAGCAGTACTTC. It is translated as CASSRTSGSSYEQYF. Full variable domain (remainder filled in from reference TRBV19 and TRBJ2-7): DGGITQSPKYLFRKEGQNVTLSCEQNLNHDAMYWYRQDPGQGLRLIYYSQIVNDFQKGDIAEGYSVSREKKESFPLTVTSAQKNPTAFYLCASSRTSGSSYEQYFGPGTRLTVT.

This chain connects TRBV21-1 to TRBJ2-7; the DNA was not used to check the table's D call, TRBD1. TRBV21-1 is noted as a pseudogene. CDR3 length equals 15 residues. CDR3 nucleotides: TGTGCCAGCAGCACCACCGGCGGACAGATTTACGAGCAGTACTTC. As protein: CASSTTGGQIYEQYF.

The rearrangement links TRBV11-2 to TRBJ2-2, with TRBD1 matching over 7 bases. V lost 2 bases to trimming and J lost 8 bases; unmatched junction nucleotides: 5. The CDR3 is 14 residues long. Germline V gene data show CDR1 as SGHAT and CDR2 as FQNNGV. CDR3 sequence: CASSLIDREGELFF. Written as DNA, the CDR3 is TGTGCCAGCAGCTTAATAGACAGGGAGGGGGAGCTGTTTTTT.

The V gene is TRBV4-2, the J gene TRBJ1-5; TRBD1 agrees at 9 bases. V dropped 4 bases and J dropped 6; count of bases not matched to a gene: 13. This CDR3 contains 17 residues. Germline-derived CDR1 and CDR2 are LGHNA and YNFKEQ. CDR3 loop: CASSPLYRGQLGQPQHF. CDR3 coding DNA: TGTGCCAGCAGCCCCCTATACAGGGGGCAATTGGGTCAGCCCCAGCATTTT.

The chain carries TRBV7-3 and TRBJ1-1; D may be TRBD1 (6 bases). Looked up from germline, CDR1 is SGHTA and CDR2 is FQGTGA. This CDR3 comprises 14 residues. Trimming pared 4 bases from V and 1 base from J, leaving 10 bases between. CDR3 region: CASSSGTPNTEAFF. In nucleotides, the CDR3 is TGTGCCAGCAGCTCCGGGACACCGAACACTGAAGCTTTCTTT. The complete variable domain, with remaining parts taken from reference TRBV7-3 and TRBJ1-1, reads GAGVSQTPSNKVTEKGKYVELRCDPISGHTALYWYRQSLGQGPEFLIYFQGTGAADDSGLPNDRFFAVRPEGSVSTLKIQRTERGDSAVYLCASSSGTPNTEAFFGQGTRLTVV.

V is TRBV5-6 and J is TRBJ1-2; weak D call: TRBD1 (6 bases). V gave up 5 bases and J gave up 6 bases, with 20 bases separating them. Per the germline V gene, CDR1 is SGHDT and CDR2 is YYEEEE. The CDR3 is 15 residues long. The chain's CDR3 is CASRQEPTGLHGYTF. CDR3 DNA sequence: TGTGCCAGCAGACAAGAACCCACAGGGCTCCATGGCTACACCTTC.

This clone was seen a handful of times. The chain has TRBV10-3 and TRBJ1-1, with 7 nucleotides matching TRBD1. Trimming at V came to 2 bases and at J to 4 bases, leaving 7 bases not matched to a gene. The CDR3 runs 15 residues. Germline V gene sequence: CDR1 ENHRY, CDR2 SYGVKD. The CDR3 protein is CAISETGTVSTEAFF. The CDR3, as DNA: TGTGCCATCAGTGAGACAGGGACAGTTAGCACTGAAGCTTTCTTT.

The chain combines TRBV27 with TRBJ2-1, with TRBD2 matching 9 bases. This CDR3 has 16 residues. CDR1 and CDR2 (germline): MNHEY, SMNVEV (reference sequence). After removal of 5 bases from V and 3 bases from J, the junction contained 8 bases not matched to a gene. CDR3 loop: CASSPRGGLGYNEQFF. The DNA for the CDR3 is TGTGCCAGCAGTCCGCGGGGGGGGCTGGGCTACAATGAGCAGTTCTTC.

This chain links TRBV28 with TRBJ1-4, with 7 bases matching TRBD1. Unmatched junction bases numbered 8, after V lost 3 bases and J lost 10 bases. The length of the CDR3 is 14 residues. The germline CDR1 and CDR2 sequences are MDHEN and SYDVKM. The CDR3 protein is CASSLLKGARKLFF. The CDR3 coding sequence is TGTGCCAGCAGTTTGCTGAAGGGGGCGCGAAAACTGTTTTTT.

This chain links TRBV19 with TRBJ2-3, with 7 positions matching TRBD2. With 4 bases clipped from V and 5 bases from J, the junction kept 6 bases outside the gene matches. Per the germline V gene, CDR1 is LNHDA and CDR2 is SQIVND (reference sequence). The CDR3 is 14 amino acids. This CDR3 reads CASSTGGAQDTQYF. The CDR3 coding sequence is TGTGCCAGTAGTACGGGGGGAGCTCAAGATACGCAGTATTTT.